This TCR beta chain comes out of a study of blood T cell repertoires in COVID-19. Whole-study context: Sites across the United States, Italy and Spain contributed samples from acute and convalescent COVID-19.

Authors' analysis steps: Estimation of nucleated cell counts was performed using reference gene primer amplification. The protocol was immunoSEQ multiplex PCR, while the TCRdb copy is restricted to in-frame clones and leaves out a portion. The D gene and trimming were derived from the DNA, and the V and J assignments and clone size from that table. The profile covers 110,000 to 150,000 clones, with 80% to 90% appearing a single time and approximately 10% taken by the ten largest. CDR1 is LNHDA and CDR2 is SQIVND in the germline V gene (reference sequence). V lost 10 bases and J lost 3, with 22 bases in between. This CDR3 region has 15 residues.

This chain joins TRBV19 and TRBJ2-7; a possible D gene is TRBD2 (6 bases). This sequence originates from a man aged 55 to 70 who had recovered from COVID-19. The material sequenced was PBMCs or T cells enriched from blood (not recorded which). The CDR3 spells CAKRGRAGPDYEQYF. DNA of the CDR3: TGTGCCAAAAGGGGACGCGCGGGGCCCGACTACGAGCAGTACTTC.